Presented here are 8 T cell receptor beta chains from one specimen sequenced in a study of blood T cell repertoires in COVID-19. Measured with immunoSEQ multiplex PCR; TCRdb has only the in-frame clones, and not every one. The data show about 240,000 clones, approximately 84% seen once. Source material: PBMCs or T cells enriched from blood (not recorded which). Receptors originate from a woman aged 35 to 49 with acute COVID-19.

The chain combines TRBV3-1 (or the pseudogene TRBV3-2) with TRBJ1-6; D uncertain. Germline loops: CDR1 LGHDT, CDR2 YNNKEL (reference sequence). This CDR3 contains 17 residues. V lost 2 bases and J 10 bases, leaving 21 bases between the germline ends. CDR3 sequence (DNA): TGTGCCAGCAGCCAACCCCCCTCGGGAGGTGTGAGATCACCCCTCCACTTT. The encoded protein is CASSQPPSGGVRSPLHF.

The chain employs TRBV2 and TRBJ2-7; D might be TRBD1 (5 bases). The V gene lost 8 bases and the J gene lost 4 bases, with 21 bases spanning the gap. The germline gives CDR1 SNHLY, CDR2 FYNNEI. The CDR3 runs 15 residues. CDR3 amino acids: CASCPLGQGEYEQYF. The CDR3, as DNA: TGTGCCAGCTGCCCCCTCGGGCAGGGCGAATACGAGCAGTACTTC.

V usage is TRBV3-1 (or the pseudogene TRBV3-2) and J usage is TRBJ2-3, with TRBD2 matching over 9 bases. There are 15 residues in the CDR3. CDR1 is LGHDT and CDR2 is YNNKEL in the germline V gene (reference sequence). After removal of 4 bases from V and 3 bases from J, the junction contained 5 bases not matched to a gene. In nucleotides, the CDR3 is TGTGCCAGCAGCCTCTCAGGACTAGCGACAGATACGCAGTATTTT. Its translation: CASSLSGLATDTQYF.

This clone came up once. CDR3 nucleotide sequence: TGTGCCAGCAGCTTAGAGGCCGAGCAGTACTTC. It yields the protein CASSLEAEQYF. V is TRBV11-2 and J is TRBJ2-7; D not certain. Germline V CDR1 and CDR2: SGHAT, FQNNGV. The CDR3 length is 11 residues. The ends were cut back, 0 bases at V and 6 bases at J, with 3 bases in the middle.

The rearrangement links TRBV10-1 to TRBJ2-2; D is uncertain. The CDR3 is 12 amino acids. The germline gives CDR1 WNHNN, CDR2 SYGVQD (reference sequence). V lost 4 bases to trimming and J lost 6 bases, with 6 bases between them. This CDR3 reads CASSGGAGELFF. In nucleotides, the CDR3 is TGCGCCAGCAGTGGAGGTGCCGGGGAGCTGTTTTTT.

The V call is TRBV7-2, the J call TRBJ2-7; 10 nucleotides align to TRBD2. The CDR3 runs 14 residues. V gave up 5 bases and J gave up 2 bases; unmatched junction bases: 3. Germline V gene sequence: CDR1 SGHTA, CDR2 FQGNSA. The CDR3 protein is CASSPGTSAYEQYF. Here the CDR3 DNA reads TGTGCCAGCAGCCCCGGGACTAGCGCCTACGAGCAGTACTTC. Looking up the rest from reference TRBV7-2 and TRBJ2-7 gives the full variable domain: GAGVSQSPSNKVTEKGKDVELRCDPISGHTALYWYRQSLGQGLEFLIYFQGNSAPDKSGLPSDRFSAERTGGSVSTLTIQRTQQEDSAVYLCASSPGTSAYEQYFGPGTRLTVT.

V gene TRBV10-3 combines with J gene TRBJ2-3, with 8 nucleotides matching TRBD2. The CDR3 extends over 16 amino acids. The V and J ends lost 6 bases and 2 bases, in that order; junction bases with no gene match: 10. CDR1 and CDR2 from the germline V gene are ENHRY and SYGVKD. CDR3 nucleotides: TGTGCCATCAGGCGGGGGGTAGCGGTCCTCACAGATACGCAGTATTTT. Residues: CAIRRGVAVLTDTQYF.

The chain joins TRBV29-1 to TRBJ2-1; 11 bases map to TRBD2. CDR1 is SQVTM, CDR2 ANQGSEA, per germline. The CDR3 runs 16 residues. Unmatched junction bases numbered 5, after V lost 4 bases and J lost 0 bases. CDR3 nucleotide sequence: TGCAGCGTTGTGGGACTAGCGGAAAGCTCCTACAATGAGCAGTTCTTC. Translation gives CSVVGLAESSYNEQFF.